This T cell receptor beta chain was sequenced for a study of T cell repertoires in cytomegalovirus infection. Study details: Shared public TCR beta signatures pointed to both CMV infection and a matching HLA type. Study-level findings and limits: Of the TCR beta families, the public ones yielded a cumulative frequency that identified carriers of CMV plus the relevant HLA.

This clonotype was observed a handful of times. Its cognate antigen is unknown. Via MiXCR, TCRdb re-called the reads, giving one row per CDR3 protein. The data hold some 480,000 distinct CDR3 sequences, with about 33% observed a single time. The source is a human donor in good health (CMV status not recorded). Some clones in this sample may be carry-over from other donors' samples. The input for sequencing was cultured PBMCs, taken from culture after CMV antigen stimulation.

The CDR3 DNA reads as TGTGCCAGCAGTGGACTTCAACTAGCCAAAAACATTCAGTACTTC. This gives the protein CASSGLQLAKNIQYF. This chain joins TRBV12-3 or TRBV12-4 and TRBJ2-4, with D possibly matching TRBD2 (5 bases). V was pared by 5 bases and J by 0 bases, with 11 bases between. The CDR3 runs 15 residues.